These 24 T cell receptor beta chains came from one sample sequenced in a study of T cell clonotyping in hematopoietic cell transplantation. Time point reported: recipient sample about 28 days before transplant, after cytoreduction. Profiled with immunoSEQ multiplex PCR; TCRdb holds only in-frame clones, not every one. The sample carries some 26,000 clones, under 90% recorded once. Sequenced here: peripheral blood mononuclear cells, sampled before stem cell transplant. The source of these receptors is a man between 40 and 49 years old with acute myeloid leukemia. Some clones in this sample may be carry-over from other donors' samples.

The rearrangement links TRBV30 to TRBJ1-1; the match to TRBD1 covers 8 bases. CDR3 length equals 15 residues. Per the germline V gene, CDR1 is GTSNPN and CDR2 is SVGIG (reference sequence). The V gene end was trimmed by 3 bases and the J gene end by 1 base; junction bases not matched to a gene: 7. CDR3: CAWRGGTGPNTEAFF. The CDR3 region has the DNA TGTGCCTGGAGAGGTGGGACAGGACCGAACACTGAAGCTTTCTTT.

The table lists this clone with a few counts. The chain carries TRBV11-1 and TRBJ1-2, with D possibly TRBD1 on 5 matching bases. The CDR3 is 15 residues long. V was cut by 5 bases and J by 4 bases, with 17 bases left in between. Germline V CDR1 and CDR2: SGHAT, FQDESV (reference sequence). CDR3 DNA: TGTGCCAGCAGCCCAGACAGTCACTACCCCTATGGCTACACCTTC. Translated: CASSPDSHYPYGYTF.

V usage is TRBV7-6 and J usage is TRBJ2-2; TRBD1 agrees at 10 bases. The CDR3 is 16 amino acids. Germline trimming cut 5 bases from V and 5 bases from J; bases unmatched to any gene: 8. Germline assignment: CDR1 SGHVS and CDR2 FNYEAQ. CDR3 protein: CASSHYRDRGTGELFF. The CDR3, as DNA: TGTGCCAGCAGCCACTACCGGGACAGGGGAACCGGGGAGCTGTTTTTT.

V and J are TRBV21-1 and TRBJ2-7; the table's D call of TRBD2 was not tested on the DNA. TRBV21-1 is a listed pseudogene. The CDR3 is made up of 13 amino acids. CDR3 nucleotides: TGTGCCAGCAGGACTAGCGGGAGGCTCGAGCAGTACTTC. Protein: CASRTSGRLEQYF.

The V and J genes are TRBV4-3 and TRBJ2-3; the D gene is possibly TRBD1 (5 bases). The CDR3 is made up of 16 amino acids. The V gene's germline CDR1 is LGHNA and CDR2 YSLEER. Trimming took 4 bases from V and 2 from J, leaving 16 bases between them. The CDR3 region has the DNA TGCGCCAGCAGCCCCGGCGCAGGGATTTCCACAGATACGCAGTATTTT. This codes for CASSPGAGISTDTQYF.

The table lists this clone with a few counts. The chain recombines TRBV6-5 with TRBJ1-1; TRBD1 is a possible D gene (6 bases). The CDR3 is 15 residues long. CDR1 is MNHEY and CDR2 is SVGAGI in the germline V gene. V dropped 4 bases and J dropped 4 bases, with 16 bases sitting between them. The chain's CDR3 is CASSSSGAGSTEAFF. As DNA, the CDR3 is TGTGCCAGCAGTTCCTCGGGGGCTGGGAGCACTGAAGCTTTCTTT.

The CDR3 DNA reads as TGTGCCAGCAGCTTCGGGGCAGATGGCTACACCTTC. Amino acid sequence: CASSFGADGYTF. V usage is TRBV7-9 and J usage is TRBJ1-2, with D tentatively TRBD1 (5 bases). The CDR3 runs 12 residues. Looked up from germline, CDR1 is SEHNR and CDR2 is FQNEAQ (reference sequence). V lost 3 bases to trimming and J lost 6 bases, with 8 bases between them.

In DNA form, the CDR3 reads TGTGCCAGCAGCTTAAGCGGGGGGGAAGAGACCCAGTACTTC. Its translation is CASSLSGGEETQYF. The rearrangement links TRBV7-2 to TRBJ2-5; 10 positions agree with TRBD2. This CDR3 is 14 amino acids long. With 2 bases clipped from V and 3 bases from J, the junction kept 0 bases outside the gene matches. Germline CDR1 is SGHTA and CDR2 is FQGNSA.

The V call is TRBV7-8, the J call TRBJ1-2, with D possibly matching TRBD1 (5 bases). The CDR3 length is 16 residues. CDR1 and CDR2 from the germline V gene are SGHVS and FQNEAQ. V gave up 1 base and J gave up 0 bases, with 12 bases separating them. The CDR3 protein is CASSLVLTVPNYGYTF. The CDR3 coding sequence is TGTGCCAGCAGCTTAGTGTTGACAGTGCCTAACTATGGCTACACCTTC.

The chain carries TRBV6-1 and TRBJ2-3; D unclear. Germline values: CDR1 MNHNS, CDR2 SASEGT. The CDR3 has 14 residues. Deletions cut 2 bases from V and 10 bases from J, with 16 bases between. The DNA for the CDR3 is TGTGCCAGCAGTGAAAAGGGAACACCCCAGGCGCAGTATTTT. Protein sequence: CASSEKGTPQAQYF.

This CDR3 is CASSFNRGYTGELFF. CDR3 nucleotides: TGTGCCAGCAGCTTTAACAGGGGCTACACCGGGGAGCTGTTTTTT. V and J are TRBV7-8 and TRBJ2-2; TRBD1 matches at 7 bases. The CDR3 contains 15 residues. J was trimmed by 3 bases and V by 3 bases; bases with no gene match: 4. Germline V lookup: CDR1 SGHVS, CDR2 FQNEAQ.

This CDR3 reads CASSLIPQSSGGAADTQYF. The CDR3 DNA reads TGTGCCAGCAGCTTAATCCCCCAGTCTAGCGGGGGGGCCGCAGATACGCAGTATTTT. The V call is TRBV7-2, the J call TRBJ2-3, with 12 bases identical to TRBD2. The CDR3 runs 19 residues. The J segment lost 4 bases and the V segment lost 2 bases, leaving 13 bases of the junction unmatched. CDR1 SGHTA and CDR2 FQGNSA come from the germline V gene.

The rearrangement uses TRBV29-1 and TRBJ1-1; 9 nucleotides agree with TRBD1. The CDR3 spans 13 residues. The V gene's germline CDR1 is SQVTM and CDR2 ANQGSEA. V trimming: 7 bases; J trimming: 2 bases; junction bases outside the gene matches: 5. CDR3 nucleotides: TGCAGCGGATTACAGGGGGCAAACACTGAAGCTTTCTTT. This encodes CSGLQGANTEAFF.

The chain employs TRBV11-3 and TRBJ2-7; D may be TRBD2 (6 bases). The length of the CDR3 is 14 residues. V shed 1 base and J shed 2 bases, with 9 bases lying between them. Germline V CDR1 and CDR2: SGHNT, YENEEA. This CDR3 reads CASSLGAGTYEQYF. Here the CDR3 DNA reads TGTGCCAGCAGCTTAGGGGCGGGGACCTACGAGCAGTACTTC.

V is TRBV9 and J is TRBJ2-1, with D possibly matching TRBD2 (5 bases). Germline CDR1 and CDR2: SGDLS and YYNGEE. V was trimmed by 0 bases and J by 7 bases, leaving 11 bases between them. The CDR3 length is 14 residues. CDR3 sequence reads: CASSVASSLNEQFF. The CDR3 bases are TGTGCCAGCAGCGTAGCCTCTAGCCTAAATGAGCAGTTCTTC.

In this sample, this clone turned up a few times. The chain links TRBV5-1 to TRBJ1-2; D possibly corresponds to TRBD1 (6 bases). From germline, CDR1 is SGHRS and CDR2 YFSETQ. Trimming removed 3 bases at V and 6 bases at J, with 15 bases between. The CDR3 runs 14 residues. The CDR3 coding sequence is TGCGCCAGCAGCTGGGGGATACAGGGAGATGGCTACACCTTC. It specifies CASSWGIQGDGYTF.

This clone has a handful of counts. This rearrangement joins TRBV7-9 to TRBJ2-1; tentative D call: TRBD1 (6 bases). The germline V and J ends were trimmed by 2 bases and 6 bases, with 14 bases remaining between them. The germline CDR1 and CDR2 sequences are SEHNR and FQNEAQ (reference sequence). This CDR3 has 15 residues. The CDR3 here is CASSLPGHLSNEQFF. DNA of the CDR3: TGTGCCAGCAGCTTACCGGGACATCTTTCCAATGAGCAGTTCTTC.

This clone appeared once. The genes are TRBV7-3 and TRBJ2-1, with TRBD1 identical over 10 bases. This CDR3 is 12 amino acids long. Germline values: CDR1 SGHTA, CDR2 FQGTGA. V shed 8 bases, J shed 7 bases, and the junction held 2 bases outside the gene matches. CDR3 in DNA: TGTGCCAGCGGGGACAGGGGAAATGAGCAGTTCTTC. It encodes CASGDRGNEQFF.

CDR3: CASSLWNSQETQYF. CDR3 DNA: TGCGCCAGCAGCTTGTGGAACTCCCAAGAGACCCAGTACTTC. This rearrangement joins TRBV5-1 to TRBJ2-5; the D is unclear. Trimming cost V 1 base and J 1 base, with 8 bases left between them. This CDR3 contains 14 residues. Germline lookup yields CDR1 SGHRS and CDR2 YFSETQ.

This clone was detected only a few times. The rearrangement links TRBV25-1 to TRBJ2-3; D uncertain. V was shortened by 1 base and J by 6 bases, with 2 bases between the two germline ends. There are 11 residues in the CDR3. In germline, CDR1 is MGHDK, CDR2 SYGVNS. The CDR3 DNA follows: TGTGCCAGCAGTGAATTTGATACGCAGTATTTT. This translates into CASSEFDTQYF. Supplemented by reference TRBV25-1 and TRBJ2-3, the full variable domain reads EADIYQTPRYLVIGTGKKITLECSQTMGHDKMYWYQQDPGMELHLIHYSYGVNSTEKGDLSSESTVSRIRTEHFPLTLESARPSHTSQYLCASSEFDTQYFGPGTRLTVL.

The J gene is TRBJ2-7, the V gene TRBV7-2, with TRBD1 matching 7 bases. Germline V CDR1 and CDR2: SGHTA, FQGNSA. Trimming at V came to 5 bases and at J to 2 bases, leaving 6 bases not matched to a gene. The CDR3 runs to 14 residues. CDR3 sequence: CASSTRTGTYEQYF. CDR3 nucleotide sequence: TGTGCCAGCAGCACTCGGACAGGTACCTACGAGCAGTACTTC.

J is TRBJ2-7 and V is TRBV25-1, with TRBD1 identical over 9 bases. This CDR3 has 15 amino acids. J lost 1 base, V lost 3 bases, and 4 bases had no gene match. Germline CDR1 MGHDK, CDR2 SYGVNS. The CDR3 region is CASSDLGQGSYEQYF. As DNA, the CDR3 is TGTGCCAGCAGTGACCTCGGACAGGGGTCCTACGAGCAGTACTTC.

The V and J genes are TRBV4-3 and TRBJ2-1; perhaps TRBD2 as D (5 bases). Germline loops: CDR1 LGHNA, CDR2 YSLEER. The ends were cut back, 4 bases at V and 0 bases at J, with 10 bases in the middle. The CDR3 consists of 15 residues. The DNA of the CDR3 is TGCGCCAGCAGCCTGGCAGGAGGCTCCTACAATGAGCAGTTCTTC. Translated, it gives CASSLAGGSYNEQFF.

V and J are TRBV30 and TRBJ2-5, with D hard to call. The end of the DNA fits TRBJ2-7 better, so the J call may be wrong. The CDR3 extends over 13 amino acids. In germline, CDR1 is GTSNPN, CDR2 SVGIG (reference sequence). CDR3 bases: TGTGCCTGGAGTGAGCAGCCACCCTACGAGCAGTACTTC. Translating it yields CAWSEQPPYEQYF.